One and the same sample provided the 24 T cell receptor beta chains below, sequenced in a study of CD8+ T cells in alopecia areata. Sequencing templates came from extracted RNA that was reverse transcribed into cDNA. Using immunoSEQ multiplex PCR, the repertoire was profiled, and TCRdb retains in-frame clones only, with some absent. The sample lists 150,000 or so clones; roughly 50% were seen once. Sequenced material: CD4+ T cells sorted from blood. The receptors shown here come from a human donor with alopecia areata.

In nucleotides, the CDR3 is TGCAGCCGAACCGCCCTTGGGGCGGGCAGGAGGTATAGCGGGAACTACGAGCAGTACTTC. As protein: CSRTALGAGRRYSGNYEQYF. The rearrangement links TRBV29-1 to TRBJ2-7; TRBD2 matches 8 bases. CDR1 is SQVTM and CDR2 is ANQGSEA in the germline V gene. V lost 8 bases, J lost 3 bases, and 30 bases stayed unmatched. The CDR3 is made up of 20 amino acids.

This clone was observed a few times. The rearrangement joins TRBV27 to TRBJ2-7; D tentatively fits TRBD1 or TRBD2 (6 bases each). The CDR3 sequence is 18 residues long. The V gene lost 5 bases and the J gene lost 6 bases, with 29 bases spanning the gap. CDR1 and CDR2 from the germline V gene are MNHEY and SMNVEV (reference sequence). The CDR3 region has the DNA TGTGCCAGCAGTCCGGACTCCGGGGGCTTACCCCGGTTGGGCGAGCAGTACTTC. This codes for CASSPDSGGLPRLGEQYF.

The table lists this clone with a few counts. V gene TRBV18 combines with J gene TRBJ1-1; 8 bases map to TRBD1. This CDR3 region has 14 residues. With 4 bases clipped from V and 4 bases from J, the junction kept 5 bases outside the gene matches. Per germline, CDR1 KGHSH and CDR2 LQKENI. CDR3 nucleotides: TGTGCCAGCTCACAGGGACAGGACACCACTGAAGCTTTCTTT. Protein product: CASSQGQDTTEAFF.

The V call is TRBV7-9, the J call TRBJ1-2; tentatively, D is TRBD1 (5 bases). Trimming stripped 2 bases from V and 7 bases from J, with 11 bases between. The CDR3 spans 13 residues. From germline, CDR1 is SEHNR and CDR2 FQNEAQ (reference sequence). For the CDR3, the DNA is TGTGCCAGCAGCTTATCGGGGGTCGGTGGCTACACCTTC. The encoded protein is CASSLSGVGGYTF.

V and J are TRBV28 and TRBJ1-2; D is possibly TRBD1 (5 bases). This CDR3 contains 13 residues. CDR1 and CDR2 (germline): MDHEN, SYDVKM. V lost 6 bases and J 3 bases, leaving 11 bases between the germline ends. The CDR3 DNA reads TGTGCCAGCAGCAGGGACCGCTACTATGGCTACACCTTC. Translating it yields CASSRDRYYGYTF.

This clone has more than one count but fewer than ten. The chain links TRBV30 to TRBJ1-1; tentative D call: TRBD1 (5 bases). This CDR3 is 11 amino acids long. The V end was cut by 4 bases, the J end by 10 bases, with 13 bases between. Germline assignment: CDR1 GTSNPN and CDR2 SVGIG (reference sequence). This CDR3 reads CAWTKNGGAFF. In DNA form, the CDR3 reads TGTGCCTGGACCAAAAATGGGGGAGCTTTCTTT.

The CDR3, as DNA: TGTGCCAGCAGACCTGCAGGGGGCCGCGGCGAGCAGTACTTC. Residues: CASRPAGGRGEQYF. The chain employs TRBV5-6 and TRBJ2-7, with TRBD1 matching over 8 bases. The V gene's germline CDR1 is SGHDT and CDR2 YYEEEE. The CDR3 contains 14 residues. With 5 bases clipped from V and 6 bases from J, the junction kept 10 bases outside the gene matches.

This clone was counted a few times. The V and J genes are TRBV5-1 and TRBJ2-3, with D hard to call. The CDR3 contains 14 residues. V dropped 0 bases and J dropped 0 bases, with 5 bases sitting between them. The germline gives CDR1 SGHRS, CDR2 YFSETQ. The CDR3 spells CASSLVTSTDTQYF. The DNA for the CDR3 is TGCGCCAGCAGCTTGGTTACGAGCACAGATACGCAGTATTTT.

CDR3 residues: CASSPNSGQPQHF. CDR3 coding DNA: TGTGCCAGCAGCCCAAATTCGGGGCAGCCCCAGCATTTT. The chain is built from TRBV4-2 and TRBJ1-5, with D hard to call. V lost 4 bases and J lost 7, with 11 bases in between. CDR1 and CDR2 (germline): LGHNA, YNFKEQ. The CDR3 runs to 13 residues.

V usage is TRBV19 and J usage is TRBJ2-5; 7 bases fit TRBD1. CDR1 and CDR2 (germline): LNHDA, SQIVND (reference sequence). V shed 3 bases and J 2 bases; nucleotides not matched to a gene: 3. The CDR3 runs 14 residues. The CDR3, as DNA: TGTGCCAGTAGTATGGACAGGAGACAAGAGACCCAGTACTTC. It encodes CASSMDRRQETQYF.

The chain links TRBV29-1 to TRBJ2-5, with TRBD1 as a possible D gene (5 bases). Judging by the DNA end, TRBJ2-7 fits better; the J call may be wrong. This CDR3 spans 13 amino acids. Germline loops: CDR1 SQVTM, CDR2 ANQGSEA. CDR3 region: CSVAPSQGYEQYF. CDR3 nucleotides: TGCAGCGTTGCCCCTTCGCAGGGTTACGAGCAGTACTTC.

This chain joins TRBV30 and TRBJ1-4; no clear D gene. Germline-derived CDR1 and CDR2 are GTSNPN and SVGIG (reference sequence). The CDR3 has 14 amino acids. Trimming left V 0 bases short and J 8 bases short, with 13 bases between. This CDR3 reads CAWSVLGQREKLFF. Here the CDR3 DNA reads TGTGCCTGGAGTGTACTCGGGCAGAGGGAAAAACTGTTTTTT.

The chain employs TRBV10-3 and TRBJ2-1; TRBD2 matches at 10 bases. Germline CDR1 ENHRY, CDR2 SYGVKD. This CDR3 spans 13 amino acids. V lost 6 bases, J lost 5 bases, and 1 base stayed unmatched. CDR3 sequence: CAIRGLADNEQFF. The CDR3 DNA follows: TGTGCCATCAGAGGACTAGCGGACAATGAGCAGTTCTTC.

CDR3 sequence: CAWSWQGYSYEQYF. For the CDR3, the DNA is TGTGCCTGGAGTTGGCAGGGCTACTCCTACGAGCAGTACTTC. This chain uses TRBV30 with TRBJ2-7, with D tentatively TRBD1 (5 bases). The V end lost 2 bases, the J end lost 0 bases, and 11 bases lay between the germline ends. This CDR3 has 14 residues. Germline-derived CDR1 and CDR2 are GTSNPN and SVGIG (reference sequence). Looking up the rest from reference TRBV30 and TRBJ2-7 gives the full variable domain: SQTIHQWPATLVQPVGSPLSLECTVEGTSNPNLYWYRQAAGRGLQLLFYSVGIGQISSEVPQNLSASRPQDRQFILSSKKLLLSDSGFYLCAWSWQGYSYEQYFGPGTRLTVT.

V gene TRBV30 combines with J gene TRBJ2-4; D remains ambiguous. This CDR3 region has 16 residues. Germline CDR1 reads GTSNPN; CDR2 reads SVGIG (reference sequence). V was shortened by 0 bases and J by 0 bases, with 12 bases between the two germline ends. The CDR3 coding sequence is TGTGCCTGGAGTGTTTTCCTCTTAATAGCCAAAAACATTCAGTACTTC. Translated, it gives CAWSVFLLIAKNIQYF.

The chain joins TRBV27 to TRBJ2-1; D ambiguous. Trimming shortened V by 7 bases and J by 4 bases, and 23 bases separated the two germline ends. Germline assignment: CDR1 MNHEY and CDR2 SMNVEV (reference sequence). The CDR3 spans 17 residues. Here the CDR3 reads CASTFRWSLGSYNEQFF. The CDR3 DNA sequence: TGTGCCAGCACCTTTCGATGGTCGCTTGGTTCGTACAATGAGCAGTTCTTC.

This rearrangement joins TRBV5-1 to TRBJ2-1; no definite D call. V lost 3 bases, J lost 6 bases, and 13 bases lay in between. The CDR3 is 14 amino acids. Looked up from germline, CDR1 is SGHRS and CDR2 is YFSETQ. CDR3 in amino acids: CASSYRLGSNEQFF. CDR3 nucleotides: TGCGCCAGCAGCTACCGTCTAGGGTCCAATGAGCAGTTCTTC.

This chain connects TRBV5-1 to TRBJ2-7; 9 positions match TRBD1. CDR3 length: 14 amino acids. The V gene's germline CDR1 is SGHRS and CDR2 YFSETQ. V shed 4 bases and J 2 bases; nucleotides not matched to a gene: 4. The CDR3 loop reads CASSPDRGPYEQYF. CDR3 bases: TGCGCCAGCAGCCCGGACAGGGGCCCCTACGAGCAGTACTTC. The variable domain in full, completed from reference TRBV5-1 and TRBJ2-7, reads KAGVTQTPRYLIKTRGQQVTLSCSPISGHRSVSWYQQTPGQGLQFLFEYFSETQRNKGNFPGRFSGRQFSNSRSEMNVSTLELGDSALYLCASSPDRGPYEQYFGPGTRLTVT.

This clone was found a few times. The chain links TRBV2 to TRBJ2-7; TRBD2 matches at 10 bases. Germline V CDR1 and CDR2: SNHLY, FYNNEI. The V gene end was trimmed by 6 bases and the J gene end by 0 bases; junction bases not matched to a gene: 8. CDR3 length equals 16 residues. The CDR3 protein is CASRAGLAASSYEQYF. CDR3 DNA: TGTGCCAGCAGAGCCGGACTAGCGGCTAGCTCCTACGAGCAGTACTTC.

The chain uses TRBV27 and TRBJ2-5; the D is unclear. V lost 2 bases and J lost 7, with 11 bases in between. This CDR3 is 13 amino acids long. The germline gives CDR1 MNHEY, CDR2 SMNVEV (reference sequence). CDR3: CASSLKPPGTQYF. In DNA form, the CDR3 reads TGTGCCAGCAGTTTAAAACCTCCGGGGACCCAGTACTTC.

Many counts were recorded for this clone. The chain couples TRBV7-9 to TRBJ2-1; 8 bases align to TRBD2. This CDR3 has 15 amino acids. Trimming cost V 5 bases and J 4 bases; bases outside gene matches: 7. Germline CDR1 and CDR2: SEHNR and FQNEAQ (reference sequence). CDR3 coding DNA: TGTGCCAGCAGCCCCGGGAGGGCCAAGTACAATGAGCAGTTCTTC. It specifies CASSPGRAKYNEQFF.

The CDR3 DNA reads as TGTGCCATCAGTGACTCGACTGCCGGGGCCAACGTCCTGACTTTC. The encoded protein is CAISDSTAGANVLTF. The rearrangement joins TRBV10-3 to TRBJ2-6; D is uncertain. The length of the CDR3 is 15 residues. The V and J ends lost 3 bases and 4 bases respectively, with 10 bases between them. Germline V gives CDR1 ENHRY, CDR2 SYGVKD.

This chain uses TRBV27 with TRBJ2-5; perhaps TRBD2 as D (7 bases). The CDR3 is made up of 14 amino acids. V shed 8 bases and J shed 3 bases, with 16 bases lying between them. The germline V gene encodes CDR1 MNHEY and CDR2 SMNVEV (reference sequence). The DNA of the CDR3 is TGTGCCAGCCACCCTTGGGGGGGCAAAGAGACCCAGTACTTC. Translated: CASHPWGGKETQYF.

The rearrangement joins TRBV5-1 to TRBJ1-5; weak D call: TRBD1 (5 bases). Germline CDR1 reads SGHRS; CDR2 reads YFSETQ. This CDR3 contains 14 residues. Trimming left V 0 bases short and J 8 bases short, with 12 bases between. For the CDR3, the DNA is TGCGCCAGCAGCTTGGGAGGGGTAAATGAGCCCCAGCATTTT. Encoded protein: CASSLGGVNEPQHF.